The present T cell receptor (beta chain) was sequenced within a study of T-cell reconstitution after alpha-beta-depleted transplantation in children. It was with unique molecular identifiers that the TCRbeta library was prepared. One entry per CDR3 protein, called by TCRdb with MiXCR from the PCR reads. This sample has a few hundred thousand distinct CDR3 sequences; approximately 20% occur once, and the top ten carry approximately 3%. Germline V gives CDR1 DFQATT, CDR2 SNEGSKA (reference sequence). The CDR3 sequence is 15 residues long. Trimming removed 0 bases from V and 8 bases from J; junction bases left unmatched: 9.

The sequences come from PBMCs from the stem cell graft donor, collected from the stem cell graft. The gene calls are TRBV20-1 and TRBJ2-1, with 8 positions matching TRBD2. The clonotype comes from a human donor who donated a stem cell graft to a child with acute lymphoblastic leukemia. The CDR3 region has the DNA TGCAGTGCTAGAGATCCCAGCGGGAGTGCCTATGAGCAGTTCTTC. As protein: CSARDPSGSAYEQFF.